The 10 T cell receptor beta chains given below trace back to one sample, sequenced in a study of vaccination and CD4 T cells after COVID-19. Treatment in this sample: roughly 11-day PBMC culture with coronavirus spike peptide pools or control peptides (ViraFEST assay). Antigen specificity for these receptors is unknown. Cultured CD4+ T cell DNA underwent sequencing with the Oncomine TCR Beta short-read assay. Using its own MiXCR run on the PCR reads, TCRdb lists one record per CDR3 protein. In the table there are approximately 14,000 distinct CDR3 sequences, less than 75% of which are singletons. The sequenced material came from CD4+ T cells from blood, cultured in vitro. These TCRs come from a human donor who had recovered from COVID-19.

The chain joins TRBV19 to TRBJ1-5; 8 bases match TRBD1. The CDR3 covers 14 residues. The V segment lost 4 bases and the J segment 5 bases; nucleotides outside the gene matches: 4. Germline V CDR1 and CDR2: LNHDA, SQIVND (reference sequence). This chain's CDR3 is CASSTTGEDQPQHF. Here the CDR3 DNA reads TGTGCCAGTAGTACGACAGGGGAGGATCAGCCCCAGCATTTT.

J is TRBJ2-7 and V is TRBV6-1; possibly TRBD2 for D (6 bases). CDR1 is MNHNS, CDR2 SASEGT, per germline. This CDR3 is built from 15 residues. V gave up 8 bases and J gave up 7 bases, with 24 bases separating them. The CDR3 DNA is TGTGCCAGCTCCGAAGGTTTGGGGGGTCTATGGGAGCAGTACTTC. It is translated as CASSEGLGGLWEQYF.

The V gene is TRBV18, the J gene TRBJ1-6; D is unresolved. The germline V gene encodes CDR1 KGHSH and CDR2 LQKENI. V lost 0 bases, J lost 9 bases, and 3 bases lay in between. CDR3 length equals 12 residues. CDR3 nucleotides: TGTGCCAGCTCACCACCGTTTTCACCCCTCCACTTT. Translating it yields CASSPPFSPLHF.

The chain combines TRBV6-2 or TRBV6-3 with TRBJ2-5; 7 bases map to TRBD1. The CDR3 totals 15 residues. J was trimmed by 5 bases and V by 0 bases; bases with no gene match: 6. Germline V gene data show CDR1 as MNHEY and CDR2 as SVGEGT. The chain's CDR3 is CASSYSIAGGETQYF. The CDR3 DNA reads as TGTGCCAGCAGTTACTCGATCGCAGGGGGTGAGACCCAGTACTTC.

This chain connects TRBV19 to TRBJ2-1, with 9 bases that match TRBD1. Trimming at V came to 6 bases and at J to 5 bases, leaving 8 bases not matched to a gene. Germline V gives CDR1 LNHDA, CDR2 SQIVND (reference sequence). The CDR3 has 15 amino acids. The CDR3 DNA follows: TGTGCCAGTAGCACAACAGGGGGCCGCCACAATGAGCAGTTCTTC. Translated, it gives CASSTTGGRHNEQFF. The full variable domain, with the rest looked up from reference TRBV19 and TRBJ2-1, is DGGITQSPKYLFRKEGQNVTLSCEQNLNHDAMYWYRQDPGQGLRLIYYSQIVNDFQKGDIAEGYSVSREKKESFPLTVTSAQKNPTAFYLCASSTTGGRHNEQFFGPGTRLTVL.

This sequence joins TRBV6-1 and TRBJ1-2, with 8 bases fitting TRBD1. V lost 6 bases to trimming and J lost 4 bases; unmatched junction nucleotides: 7. The CDR3 has 14 residues. In germline, CDR1 is MNHNS, CDR2 SASEGT. The CDR3 loop reads CASSGQGAGYGYTF. The CDR3 DNA sequence: TGTGCCAGCAGCGGACAGGGCGCGGGCTATGGCTACACCTTC.

The gene calls are TRBV7-9 and TRBJ2-2; TRBD2 aligns across 9 bases. The germline V gene has CDR1 SEHNR and CDR2 FQNEAQ (reference sequence). The junction had 4 bases not matched to a gene; V was cut back by 3 bases and J by 5 bases. This CDR3 is built from 15 residues. The DNA for the CDR3 is TGTGCCAGCAGCTTGGGACTAGCACGAACCGGGGAGCTGTTTTTT. Amino acid sequence: CASSLGLARTGELFF.

The CDR3 coding sequence is TGTGCCAGCAGTTTACGGACTAGCGGGAGGTTGGAGACCCAGTACTTC. Amino acids: CASSLRTSGRLETQYF. The chain employs TRBV12-3 or TRBV12-4 and TRBJ2-5; 14 nucleotides line up with TRBD2. V lost 2 bases to trimming and J lost 5 bases; unmatched junction nucleotides: 4. The CDR3 has 16 amino acids.

The chain has TRBV20-1 and TRBJ2-2; TRBD2 matches at 16 bases. V trimming: 1 base; J trimming: 3 bases; junction bases outside the gene matches: 8. Germline CDR1 reads DFQATT; CDR2 reads SNEGSKA (reference sequence). CDR3 length: 19 amino acids. The CDR3 loop reads CSARASGTSGRGHTGELFF. In nucleotides, the CDR3 is TGCAGTGCTAGAGCTTCCGGGACTAGCGGGAGGGGGCACACCGGGGAGCTGTTTTTT.

For this clonotype: Its ends do not fully match the called genes, so a read error is possible. The V and J genes are TRBV6-2 or TRBV6-3 and TRBJ2-3, with 15 nucleotides matching TRBD2. Per the germline V gene, CDR1 is MNHEY and CDR2 is SVGEGT. The CDR3 consists of 18 residues. This CDR3 is CASSYLEGLAGGTHTQYF. As DNA, the CDR3 is TGTGCCAGCAGTTACCTAGAGGGACTAGCGGGAGGCACACATACGCAGTATTTT.